A single sample gave rise to the 15 T cell receptor beta chains below, sequenced in a study of cytomegalovirus exposure and HLA in healthy donors. Amplification used 60 Vbeta primers and 13 Jbeta primers. Here immunoSEQ multiplex PCR was the method, and the copy in TCRdb shows in-frame clones only, minus some. This table has 150,000 to 200,000 clones, 75% to 85% appearing once. Sequenced: PBMCs. These receptors were collected from a man between 18 and 35 years old in good health and CMV-seronegative.

The rearrangement joins TRBV19 to TRBJ2-5; D is unclear. Trimming took 4 bases from V and 5 from J, leaving 14 bases between them. Looked up from germline, CDR1 is LNHDA and CDR2 is SQIVND (reference sequence). The CDR3 runs 14 residues. The CDR3 DNA follows: TGTGCCAGTAGTACAGGCACCACTCAGGAGACCCAGTACTTC. This encodes CASSTGTTQETQYF.

In this sample, this clone turned up a few times. The chain is built from TRBV5-1 and TRBJ2-2; D perhaps matches TRBD2 (5 bases). The V end was cut by 2 bases, the J end by 2 bases, with 10 bases between. Looked up from germline, CDR1 is SGHRS and CDR2 is YFSETQ. This CDR3 has 15 residues. CDR3 nucleotide sequence: TGCGCCAGCAGCTTAGCGGCACAAAACACCGGGGAGCTGTTTTTT. Translated: CASSLAAQNTGELFF.

The chain links TRBV6-4 to TRBJ2-2; possible D gene TRBD1, 5 bases. The V end was cut by 8 bases, the J end by 2 bases, with 15 bases between. The CDR3 is 15 residues long. Germline V gene lookup returns CDR1 MRHNA and CDR2 SNTAGT. The CDR3 DNA reads as TGTGCCAGCTCCCTGGAAGGACAAAACACCGGGGAGCTGTTTTTT. It specifies CASSLEGQNTGELFF.

This rearrangement joins TRBV2 to TRBJ2-7; 9 bases align to TRBD2. This CDR3 contains 15 residues. V lost 1 base to trimming and J lost 4 bases; unmatched junction nucleotides: 5. Per germline, CDR1 SNHLY and CDR2 FYNNEI. DNA of the CDR3: TGTGCCAGCAGTGAAGGGACTAGCGTGGTGTACGAGCAGTACTTC. Residues: CASSEGTSVVYEQYF.

The chain employs TRBV28 and TRBJ1-4; 9 nucleotides line up with TRBD1. CDR1 is MDHEN and CDR2 is SYDVKM in the germline V gene. The CDR3 is 15 residues long. With 5 bases clipped from V and 4 bases from J, the junction kept 5 bases outside the gene matches. The CDR3 nucleotides read TGTGCCAGCAGTCCCCTGACAGGGGGTAATGAAAAACTGTTTTTT. It translates to CASSPLTGGNEKLFF.

J is TRBJ1-5 and V is TRBV2; a weak D match, TRBD1 (6 bases). This CDR3 region has 14 residues. The germline V and J ends were trimmed by 6 bases and 0 bases, with 9 bases remaining between them. Germline V gene lookup returns CDR1 SNHLY and CDR2 FYNNEI. CDR3 region: CASSGQYSNQPQHF. The CDR3 DNA reads TGTGCCAGCAGCGGACAGTATAGCAATCAGCCCCAGCATTTT. The full variable domain, completed using reference TRBV2 and TRBJ1-5, is EPEVTQTPSHQVTQMGQEVILRCVPISNHLYFYWYRQILGQKVEFLVSFYNNEISEKSEIFDDQFSVERPDGSNFTLKIRSTKLEDSAMYFCASSGQYSNQPQHFGDGTRLSIL.

This sequence joins TRBV7-9 and TRBJ2-1; 9 bases match TRBD2. V lost 2 bases to trimming and J lost 3 bases; unmatched junction nucleotides: 8. CDR3 length: 17 residues. Germline V lookup: CDR1 SEHNR, CDR2 FQNEAQ (reference sequence). The CDR3 region is CASSLNLLAGDYNEQFF. The CDR3 region has the DNA TGTGCCAGCAGCTTAAACCTCTTAGCGGGAGACTACAATGAGCAGTTCTTC.

The table lists this clone with a count of one. The chain has TRBV9 and TRBJ1-1; TRBD1 aligns across 7 bases. V shed 7 bases, J shed 1 base, and the junction held 4 bases outside the gene matches. In germline, CDR1 is SGDLS, CDR2 YYNGEE. CDR3 size: 13 residues. The CDR3 region is CASQGQTNTEAFF. The DNA for the CDR3 is TGTGCCAGCCAGGGACAGACGAACACTGAAGCTTTCTTT.

The CDR3 region is CASSSQGARWYTF. For the CDR3, the DNA is TGTGCCAGCAGCTCTCAGGGGGCCCGGTGGTACACCTTC. The chain combines TRBV7-9 with TRBJ1-2, with TRBD1 matching over 8 bases. Germline loops: CDR1 SEHNR, CDR2 FQNEAQ (reference sequence). V shed 4 bases and J 11 bases; nucleotides not matched to a gene: 9. The CDR3 spans 13 residues.

The V gene is TRBV5-1, the J gene TRBJ2-5; TRBD2 aligns across 9 bases. The germline V gene has CDR1 SGHRS and CDR2 YFSETQ. V shed 7 bases, J shed 2 bases, and the junction held 6 bases outside the gene matches. This CDR3 spans 14 amino acids. The CDR3 reads CASGSGGPQETQYF. The CDR3 nucleotides read TGCGCCAGCGGTAGCGGGGGCCCTCAAGAGACCCAGTACTTC.

In the case of this clone: Other nucleotide sequences from this sample produce the same CDR3. The chain employs TRBV5-1 and TRBJ2-3; D is possibly TRBD1 (6 bases). Germline V gene data show CDR1 as SGHRS and CDR2 as YFSETQ. The CDR3 spans 14 residues. The V gene lost 3 bases and the J gene lost 0 bases, with 8 bases spanning the gap. The CDR3 is CASSSGTSTDTQYF. As DNA, the CDR3 is TGCGCCAGCAGCTCAGGGACAAGCACAGATACGCAGTATTTT.

The gene calls are TRBV15 and TRBJ2-3; 9 positions match TRBD2. The germline V gene encodes CDR1 LNHNV and CDR2 YYDKDF (reference sequence). V was pared by 3 bases and J by 5 bases, with 3 bases of the junction left unmatched. This CDR3 is 14 amino acids long. The CDR3 DNA follows: TGTGCCACCAGCAGTGGTAGCGGGGGAGATACGCAGTATTTT. Protein sequence: CATSSGSGGDTQYF. Looking up the rest from reference TRBV15 and TRBJ2-3 gives the full variable domain: DAMVIQNPRYQVTQFGKPVTLSCSQTLNHNVMYWYQQKSSQAPKLLFHYYDKDFNNEADTPDNFQSRRPNTSFCFLDIRSPGLGDTAMYLCATSSGSGGDTQYFGPGTRLTVL.

The V call is TRBV25-1, the J call TRBJ1-2; 7 positions match TRBD1. The CDR3 covers 15 residues. Germline assignment: CDR1 MGHDK and CDR2 SYGVNS. The ends lost 5 bases at V and 8 bases at J; junction bases unmatched: 14. This CDR3 is CASSPTGARAGGYTF. CDR3 DNA sequence: TGTGCCAGCAGTCCTACAGGGGCGCGGGCGGGGGGCTACACCTTC.

V and J are TRBV5-4 and TRBJ2-7; 8 nucleotides agree with TRBD2. The CDR3 runs to 15 residues. The V and J ends lost 3 bases and 3 bases, in that order; junction bases with no gene match: 8. Per germline, CDR1 SGHNT and CDR2 YYREEE (reference sequence). CDR3 in amino acids: CASSSAGAGIYEQYF. The CDR3 DNA follows: TGTGCCAGCAGCTCAGCGGGAGCAGGTATCTACGAGCAGTACTTC.

DNA of the CDR3: TGTGCCAGCAGCCTGGGACAGTTCACAGATACGCAGTATTTT. Translated, it gives CASSLGQFTDTQYF. This chain links TRBV11-3 with TRBJ2-3; TRBD1 aligns across 7 bases. Germline V lookup: CDR1 SGHNT, CDR2 YENEEA. CDR3 length equals 14 residues. V lost 5 bases, J lost 2 bases, and 4 bases stayed unmatched.